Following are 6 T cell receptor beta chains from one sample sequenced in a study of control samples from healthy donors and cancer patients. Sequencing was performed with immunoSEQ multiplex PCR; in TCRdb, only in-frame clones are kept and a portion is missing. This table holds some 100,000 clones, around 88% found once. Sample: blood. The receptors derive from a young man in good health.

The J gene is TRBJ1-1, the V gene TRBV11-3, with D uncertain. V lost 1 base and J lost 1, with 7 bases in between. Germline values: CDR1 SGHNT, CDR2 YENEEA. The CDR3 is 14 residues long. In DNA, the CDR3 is TGTGCCAGCAGCTTAGGGGCAGCGAACACTGAAGCTTTCTTT. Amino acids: CASSLGAANTEAFF.

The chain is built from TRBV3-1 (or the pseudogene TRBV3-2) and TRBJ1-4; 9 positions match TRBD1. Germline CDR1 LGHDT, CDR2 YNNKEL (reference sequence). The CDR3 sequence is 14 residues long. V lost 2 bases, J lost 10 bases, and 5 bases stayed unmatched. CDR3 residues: CASSQTGGGGKLFF. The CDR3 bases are TGTGCCAGCAGCCAAACAGGGGGCGGCGGAAAACTGTTTTTT.

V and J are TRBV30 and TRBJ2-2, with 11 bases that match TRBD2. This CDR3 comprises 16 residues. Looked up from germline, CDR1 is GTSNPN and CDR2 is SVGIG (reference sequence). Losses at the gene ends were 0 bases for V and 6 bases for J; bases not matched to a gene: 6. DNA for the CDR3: TGTGCCTGGAGTGTACCTCTAGCGGGAGGTCCCGGGGAGCTGTTTTTT. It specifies CAWSVPLAGGPGELFF.

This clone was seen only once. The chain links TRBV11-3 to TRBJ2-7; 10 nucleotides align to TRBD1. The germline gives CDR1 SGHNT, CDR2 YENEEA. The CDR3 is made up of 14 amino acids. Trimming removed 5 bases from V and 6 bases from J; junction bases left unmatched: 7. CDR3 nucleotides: TGTGCCAGCAGCCCCGGGACAGGGGACGGCGAGCAGTACTTC. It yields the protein CASSPGTGDGEQYF.

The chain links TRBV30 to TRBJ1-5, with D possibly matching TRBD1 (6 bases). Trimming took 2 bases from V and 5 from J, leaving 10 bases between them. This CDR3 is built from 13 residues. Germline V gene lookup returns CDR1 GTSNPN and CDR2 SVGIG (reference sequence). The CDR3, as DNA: TGTGCCTGGAGTCCGACAGGCCATCAGCCCCAGCATTTT. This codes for CAWSPTGHQPQHF.

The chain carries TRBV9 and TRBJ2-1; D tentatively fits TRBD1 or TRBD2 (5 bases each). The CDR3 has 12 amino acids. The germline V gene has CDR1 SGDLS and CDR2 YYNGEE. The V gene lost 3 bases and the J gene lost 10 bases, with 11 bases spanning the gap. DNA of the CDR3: TGTGCCAGCAGCGCCCCCCGGGGCGAGCAGTTCTTC. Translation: CASSAPRGEQFF. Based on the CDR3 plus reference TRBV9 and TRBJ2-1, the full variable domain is DSGVTQTPKHLITATGQRVTLRCSPRSGDLSVYWYQQSLDQGLQFLIQYYNGEERAKGNILERFSAQQFPDLHSELNLSSLELGDSALYFCASSAPRGEQFFGPGTRLTVL.